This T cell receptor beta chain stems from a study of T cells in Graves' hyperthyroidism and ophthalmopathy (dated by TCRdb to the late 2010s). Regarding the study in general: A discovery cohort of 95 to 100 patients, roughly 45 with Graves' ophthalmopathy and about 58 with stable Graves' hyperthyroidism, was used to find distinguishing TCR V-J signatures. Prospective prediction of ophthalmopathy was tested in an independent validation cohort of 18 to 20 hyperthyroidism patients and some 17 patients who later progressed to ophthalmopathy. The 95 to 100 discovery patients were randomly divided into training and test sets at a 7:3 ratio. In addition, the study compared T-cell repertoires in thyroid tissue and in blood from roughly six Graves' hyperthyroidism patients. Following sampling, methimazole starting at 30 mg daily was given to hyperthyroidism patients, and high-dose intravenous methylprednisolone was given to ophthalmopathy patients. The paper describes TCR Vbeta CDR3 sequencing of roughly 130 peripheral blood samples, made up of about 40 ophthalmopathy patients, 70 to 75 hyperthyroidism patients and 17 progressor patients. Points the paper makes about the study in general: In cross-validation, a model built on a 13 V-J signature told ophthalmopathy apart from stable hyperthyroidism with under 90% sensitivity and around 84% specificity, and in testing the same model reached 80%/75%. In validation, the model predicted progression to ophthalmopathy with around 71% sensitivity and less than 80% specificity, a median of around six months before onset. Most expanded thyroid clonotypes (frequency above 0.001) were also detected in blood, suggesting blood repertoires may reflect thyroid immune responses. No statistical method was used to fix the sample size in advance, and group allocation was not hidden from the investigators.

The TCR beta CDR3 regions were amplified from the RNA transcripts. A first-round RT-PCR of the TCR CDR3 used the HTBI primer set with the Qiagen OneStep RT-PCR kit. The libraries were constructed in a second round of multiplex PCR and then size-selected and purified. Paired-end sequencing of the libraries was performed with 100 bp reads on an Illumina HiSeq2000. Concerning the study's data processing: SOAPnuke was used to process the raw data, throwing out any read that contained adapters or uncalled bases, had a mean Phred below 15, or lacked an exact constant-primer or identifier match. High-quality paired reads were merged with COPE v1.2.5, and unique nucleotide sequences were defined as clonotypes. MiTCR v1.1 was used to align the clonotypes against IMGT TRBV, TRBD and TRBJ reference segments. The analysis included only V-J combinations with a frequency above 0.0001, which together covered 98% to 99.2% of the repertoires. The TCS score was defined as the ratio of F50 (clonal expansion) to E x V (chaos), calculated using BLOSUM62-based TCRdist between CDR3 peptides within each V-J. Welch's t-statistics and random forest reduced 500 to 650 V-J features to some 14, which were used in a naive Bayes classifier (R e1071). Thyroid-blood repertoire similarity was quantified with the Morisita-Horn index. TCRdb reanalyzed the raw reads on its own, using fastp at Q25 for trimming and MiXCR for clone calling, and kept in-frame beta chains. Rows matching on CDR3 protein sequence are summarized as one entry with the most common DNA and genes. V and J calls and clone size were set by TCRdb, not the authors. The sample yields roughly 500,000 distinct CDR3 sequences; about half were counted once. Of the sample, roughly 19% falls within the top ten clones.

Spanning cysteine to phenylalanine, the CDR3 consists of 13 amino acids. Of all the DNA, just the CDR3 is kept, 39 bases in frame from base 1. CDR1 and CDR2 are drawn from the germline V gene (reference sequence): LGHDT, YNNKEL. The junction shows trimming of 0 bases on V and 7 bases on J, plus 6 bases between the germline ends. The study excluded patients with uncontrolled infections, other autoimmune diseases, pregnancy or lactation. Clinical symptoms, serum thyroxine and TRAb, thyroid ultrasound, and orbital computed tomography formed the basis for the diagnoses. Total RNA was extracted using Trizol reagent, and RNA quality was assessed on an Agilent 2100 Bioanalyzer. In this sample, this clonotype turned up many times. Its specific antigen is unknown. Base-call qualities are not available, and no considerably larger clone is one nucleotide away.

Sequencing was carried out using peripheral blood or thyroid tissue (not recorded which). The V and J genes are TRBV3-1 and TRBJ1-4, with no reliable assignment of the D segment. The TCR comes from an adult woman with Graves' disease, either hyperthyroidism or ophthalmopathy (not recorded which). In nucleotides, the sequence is TGTGCCAGCAGCCAAGATCGCGTTGAAAAACTGTTTTTT. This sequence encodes CASSQDRVEKLFF.